This TCR beta chain was identified in a study of cytomegalovirus exposure and HLA in healthy donors. This clone was observed a handful of times. PCR amplification relied on 60 Vbeta primers (plus 13 Jbeta primers). Sequenced by immunoSEQ multiplex PCR; TCRdb stores in-frame clones only, minus some. The sample lists 180,000 or so clones; more than 70% were seen once. J gave up 9 bases and V 1 base, and 8 bases lay outside the gene matches. CDR1 and CDR2 (germline): SGHDN, FVKESK. The CDR3 spans 14 residues. The sequence derives from a woman between 40 and 55 years old in good health and CMV-seropositive. Input material: PBMCs. This chain links TRBV14 with TRBJ2-7, with 8 bases lining up with TRBD1. The CDR3: CASSQVGTGPSQYF. DNA of the CDR3: TGTGCCAGCAGCCAAGTCGGGACAGGTCCCTCGCAGTACTTC.